A selection of T cell receptor beta chains follows, all from one sample in a study of shared clonotypes between healthy human individuals. Sequenced by immunoSEQ multiplex PCR; TCRdb stores in-frame clones only, minus some. Here the sample spans about 1 million clones, about 77% being singletons. Sequencing was performed on memory CD4+ T cells sorted from blood. Receptors were obtained from a man aged 18 to 35 in good health. CDR3s include the opening cysteine and the closing phenylalanine or tryptophan. D genes are given only for firm matches. Clone size is not always given. Where it is, it says once, few, many or a class for expanded clones.

abundance | len | j_gene | d_gene | v_gene | CDR3nt | CDR3aa
once | 15 | TRBJ2-7 | - | TRBV30 | TGTGCCTGGAGCGCTGGGAGAGGGACGGCCTACGAGCAGTACTTC | CAWSAGRGTAYEQYF
- | 15 | TRBJ2-1 | - | TRBV5-1 | TGCGCCAGCAGCTCGCTACCGACAGACTACAATGAGCAGTTCTTC | CASSSLPTDYNEQFF
- | 16 | TRBJ1-2 | - | TRBV1 | TGCACCAGCAGCCACATTACCACAGGTCTAAGATGTGGCTACACCTTC | CTSSHITTGLRCGYTF
- | 13 | TRBJ1-2 | - | TRBV4-1 | TGCGCCAGCAGCCGGGACCCGAACTATGGCTACACCTTC | CASSRDPNYGYTF
- | 15 | TRBJ2-4 | - | TRBV5-1 | TGCGCCAGCAGCTTGGTTGCCGACGAGCAAAACATTCAGTACTTC | CASSLVADEQNIQYF
- | 14 | TRBJ1-3 | - | TRBV5-5 | TGTGCCACGTCCCGCGGGTCCTCTGGAAACACCATATATTTT | CATSRGSSGNTIYF
- | 15 | TRBJ1-3 | - | TRBV5-4 | TGTGCCAGCAGCTCCCAGGGAGTAGGTGGAAACACCATATATTTT | CASSSQGVGGNTIYF
- | 15 | TRBJ1-2 | - | TRBV9 | TGTGCCAGCAGCCCCGGGGGTGGAGGAGCATGGGACTACACCTTC | CASSPGGGGAWDYTF
- | 14 | TRBJ1-4 | - | TRBV6-1 | TGTGCCAGCAGTGAGCCCCCTGGTCGAGAAAAACTGTTTTTT | CASSEPPGREKLFF
- | 13 | TRBJ1-1 | - | TRBV19 | TGTGCCAGTCTGGGGCAGGTTTACACTGAAGCTTTCTTT | CASLGQVYTEAFF
many | 14 | TRBJ2-1 | TRBD2 | TRBV6-6 | TGTGCCACCGAAAGCGGGGAAATCTACAATGAGCAGTTCTTC | CATESGEIYNEQFF
- | 16 | TRBJ1-3 | - | TRBV10-1 | TGCGCCAGCAGTGAGTCAAAGGACCTCTCTGGAAACACCATATATTTT | CASSESKDLSGNTIYF
- | 13 | TRBJ2-7 | TRBD1 | TRBV5-1 | TGCGCCAGCAGGGGGACAGGGCTCTACGAGCAGTACTTC | CASRGTGLYEQYF
- | 15 | TRBJ2-1 | - | TRBV19 | TGTGCCACCTCATCCCCGGGGGGCAGGTACAATGAGCAGTTCTTC | CATSSPGGRYNEQFF
- | 13 | TRBJ1-3 | - | TRBV2 | TGTGCCAGCAGTGTTAATTTTTGGGACACCATATATTTT | CASSVNFWDTIYF
- | 13 | TRBJ1-2 | - | TRBV5-4 | TGTGCCAGCAGCTCGCCGGGGGGGTATGGCTACACCTTC | CASSSPGGYGYTF
- | 13 | TRBJ1-1 | TRBD1 | TRBV6-6 | TGTGCCAGCAGTTCCGGAGGGGGCAGGGAAGCTTTCTTT | CASSSGGGREAFF
- | 15 | TRBJ1-2 | TRBD1 | TRBV5-1 | TGCGCCAGCAGCTTGGACAGGGGGCAAAACTATGGCTACACCTTC | CASSLDRGQNYGYTF
- | 14 | TRBJ1-3 | - | TRBV27 | TGTGCCAGCAGAGGGACCCCGAAGGGAAACACCATATATTTT | CASRGTPKGNTIYF
- | 16 | TRBJ2-1 | TRBD2 | TRBV13 | TGTGCCAGCAGCTCCTTGAGTAGCGGGTCCTACAATGAGCAGTTCTTC | CASSSLSSGSYNEQFF
- | 15 | TRBJ2-3 | TRBD2 | TRBV4-3 | TGCGCCAGCAGCCAACTGGCGGGAGGTGTAGATACGCAGTATTTT | CASSQLAGGVDTQYF
- | 13 | TRBJ1-2 | - | TRBV6-5 | TGTGCCAGCAGGCCAGGACAGCACTATGGCTACACCTTC | CASRPGQHYGYTF
- | 11 | TRBJ2-7 | - | TRBV6-5 | TGTGCCAGCAGGAGGGGCTCCGAGCAGTACTTC | CASRRGSEQYF
- | 15 | TRBJ2-1 | TRBD2 | TRBV6-6 | TGTGCCAGCAGAGATAGCGGGGGATCCTACAATGAGCAGTTCTTC | CASRDSGGSYNEQFF
- | 14 | TRBJ2-5 | - | TRBV6-1 | TGTGCCAGCAGTGAATCCGTCGCGTGGAGGACCCAGTACTTC | CASSESVAWRTQYF
few | 17 | TRBJ1-5 | TRBD1 | TRBV6-8 | TGTGCCAGCAGTTACCCGGGACAGGGGGCCTGTCATCAGCCCCAGCATTTT | CASSYPGQGACHQPQHF
few | 14 | TRBJ2-7 | TRBD1 | TRBV5-1 | TGCGCCAGCAGCTTTGGGACAGCCGCCTACGAGCAGTACTTC | CASSFGTAAYEQYF
- | 14 | TRBJ2-3 | - | TRBV5-1 | TGCGCCAGCAGCTTGGTAGGTGCGGGAGATACGCAGTATTTT | CASSLVGAGDTQYF
- | 15 | TRBJ2-7 | - | TRBV6-5 | TGTGCCAGCAGTCCTTATCGGTGGGGCCCCTACGAGCAGTACTTC | CASSPYRWGPYEQYF
- | 14 | TRBJ1-4 | TRBD1 | TRBV30 | TGTGCCTGGACCAGGACAGGGTCTAATGAAAAACTGTTTTTT | CAWTRTGSNEKLFF
- | 15 | TRBJ2-1 | - | TRBV11-2 | TGTGCCAGCAGCCTAGGCAGGGAATCCTACAATGAGCAGTTCTTC | CASSLGRESYNEQFF
- | 15 | TRBJ2-7 | - | TRBV18 | TGTGCCAGCTCACCACCGGGACTGGGGTCCTACGAGCAGTACTTC | CASSPPGLGSYEQYF
once | 13 | TRBJ2-5 | - | TRBV5-1 | TGCGCCAGCAGCTTGAGGGTTCAAGAGACCCAGTACTTC | CASSLRVQETQYF
- | 16 | TRBJ2-3 | TRBD2 | TRBV4-2 | TGTGCCAGCAGCCAAGAGATGACTAGCCGGGCAGATACGCAGTATTTT | CASSQEMTSRADTQYF
- | 14 | TRBJ2-5 | TRBD2 | TRBV10-3 | TGTGCCATCAGCGCCGACGGGGGGTTAGAGACCCAGTACTTC | CAISADGGLETQYF
- | 15 | TRBJ2-6 | - | TRBV9 | TGTGCCAGCAGCCCCGGGAGCTCTGGGGCCAACGTCCTGACTTTC | CASSPGSSGANVLTF
few | 15 | TRBJ1-2 | TRBD1 | TRBV18 | TGTGCCAGCTCACCACCGACAGGGGGCGGCTATGGCTACACCTTC | CASSPPTGGGYGYTF
- | 14 | TRBJ2-2 | - | TRBV5-1 | TGCGCCAGCAGCGATGGACAGATCACCGGGGAGCTGTTTTTT | CASSDGQITGELFF
- | 16 | TRBJ2-2 | - | TRBV7-2 | TGTGCCAGCAGCTTAGGGGCCCCAGAATTAACCGGGGAGCTGTTTTTT | CASSLGAPELTGELFF
- | 12 | TRBJ2-1 | - | TRBV7-6 | TGTGCCAGCAGCTTAGCGATCACTGAGCAGTTCTTC | CASSLAITEQFF
- | 13 | TRBJ2-1 | TRBD2 | TRBV5-1 | TGCGCCAGCAGCTTGCTAGCGGACAATGAGCAGTTCTTC | CASSLLADNEQFF
- | 13 | TRBJ1-2 | - | TRBV13 | TGTGCCAGCAGCCTTCCTGCCGTTCGGGGCTACACCTTC | CASSLPAVRGYTF
- | 12 | TRBJ2-5 | TRBD1 | TRBV30 | TGTGCCTGGAAGGACAGGGGTGAGACCCAGTACTTC | CAWKDRGETQYF
- | 10 | TRBJ2-5 | - | TRBV20-1 | TGCAGTGCAACCCAAGAGACCCAGTACTTC | CSATQETQYF
- | 18 | TRBJ1-2 | TRBD1 | TRBV30 | TGTGCCTGGAGGGGTACAAGGGACAGGAGGGGGGCTAACTATGGCTACACCTTC | CAWRGTRDRRGANYGYTF
- | 15 | TRBJ2-5 | - | TRBV5-4 | TGTGCCAGCAGCTTTCGCCGGACAGCCCAAGAGACCCAGTACTTC | CASSFRRTAQETQYF
few | 15 | TRBJ1-1 | - | TRBV7-2 | TGTGCCAGCAGCTATTCGTGGGGAGCAAACACTGAAGCTTTCTTT | CASSYSWGANTEAFF
- | 11 | TRBJ2-5 | - | TRBV7-7 | TGTGCTAGCAGCTCCGGGGAGACCCAGTACTTC | CASSSGETQYF
- | 14 | TRBJ2-3 | TRBD2 | TRBV2 | TGTGCCAGCAGTGAGGGACTAGCAACAGATACGCAGTATTTT | CASSEGLATDTQYF
- | 19 | TRBJ2-1 | TRBD2 | TRBV5-1 | TGCGCCAGCAGCTCCCGGACAGGGGGACTAGCGGGCTCCTACAATGAGCAGTTCTTC | CASSSRTGGLAGSYNEQFF
- | 14 | TRBJ2-7 | - | TRBV28 | TGTGCCAGCAGACCCGGAGGGAGCACGAGGGAGCAGTACTTC | CASRPGGSTREQYF
- | 15 | TRBJ2-1 | TRBD2 | TRBV11-2 | TGTGCCAGCAGCTTAGGTTTTTCTAGCGGGACCCTACAGTTCTTC | CASSLGFSSGTLQFF
- | 15 | TRBJ1-3 | TRBD1 | TRBV6-5 | TGTGCCAGCAGTTTCGGACAGGGAGCCGGAAACACCATATATTTT | CASSFGQGAGNTIYF
- | 17 | TRBJ2-1 | - | TRBV12-2 | TGTGCAAGTCGCCCATGGACTAGCGGGAGAGTTATCAATGAGCAGTTCTTC | CASRPWTSGRVINEQFF
- | 17 | TRBJ1-1 | TRBD1 | TRBV18 | TGTGCCAGCTCACCCCCGACAGGGGCCGGCATGAACACTGAAGCTTTCTTT | CASSPPTGAGMNTEAFF